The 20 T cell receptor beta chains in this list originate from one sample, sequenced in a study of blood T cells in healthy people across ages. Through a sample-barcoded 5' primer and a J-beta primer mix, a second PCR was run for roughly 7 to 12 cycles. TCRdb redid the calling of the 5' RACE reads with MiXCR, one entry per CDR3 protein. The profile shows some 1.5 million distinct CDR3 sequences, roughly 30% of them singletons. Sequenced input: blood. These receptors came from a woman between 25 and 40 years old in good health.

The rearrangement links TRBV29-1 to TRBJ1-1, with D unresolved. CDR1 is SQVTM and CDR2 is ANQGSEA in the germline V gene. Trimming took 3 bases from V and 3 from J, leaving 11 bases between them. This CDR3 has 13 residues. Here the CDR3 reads CSVDSQVDTEAFF. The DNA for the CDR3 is TGCAGCGTTGATAGCCAGGTCGACACTGAAGCTTTCTTT.

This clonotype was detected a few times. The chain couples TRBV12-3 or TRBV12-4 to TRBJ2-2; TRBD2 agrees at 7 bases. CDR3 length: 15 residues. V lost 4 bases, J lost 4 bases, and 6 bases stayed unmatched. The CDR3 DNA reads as TGTGCCAGCAGTTCCCGACTAGCTGCCACCGGGGAGCTGTTTTTT. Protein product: CASSSRLAATGELFF.

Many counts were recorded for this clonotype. CDR3: CASSPDREGEQYF. CDR3 coding DNA: TGTGCCAGCTCCCCCGACAGGGAAGGTGAGCAGTACTTC. The chain recombines TRBV18 with TRBJ2-7; 7 positions agree with TRBD1. Germline CDR1 reads KGHSH; CDR2 reads LQKENI. The CDR3 length is 13 residues. The V gene end was trimmed by 6 bases and the J gene end by 7 bases; junction bases not matched to a gene: 9.

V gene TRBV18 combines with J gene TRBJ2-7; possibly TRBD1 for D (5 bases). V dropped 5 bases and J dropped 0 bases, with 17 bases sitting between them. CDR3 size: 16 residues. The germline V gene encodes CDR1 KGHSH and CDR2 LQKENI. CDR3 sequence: CASSSQQQELSYEQYF. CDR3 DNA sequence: TGTGCCAGCTCATCACAACAACAGGAACTCTCCTACGAGCAGTACTTC.

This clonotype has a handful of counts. In nucleotides, the CDR3 is TGCGCCAGCAGCTTCTTTCCGGGACAGAATAATGAAAAACTGTTTTTT. Translated: CASSFFPGQNNEKLFF. The chain joins TRBV5-1 to TRBJ1-4, with TRBD1 matching over 7 bases. After removal of 2 bases from V and 4 bases from J, the junction contained 8 bases not matched to a gene. This CDR3 is 16 amino acids long. CDR1 and CDR2 (germline): SGHRS, YFSETQ.

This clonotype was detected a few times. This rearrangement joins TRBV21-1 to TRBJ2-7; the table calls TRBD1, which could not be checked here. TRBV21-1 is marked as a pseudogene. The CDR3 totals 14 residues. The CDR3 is CARGGDFRSYEQYF. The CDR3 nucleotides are TGTGCCAGGGGGGGAGATTTCAGATCCTACGAGCAGTACTTC.

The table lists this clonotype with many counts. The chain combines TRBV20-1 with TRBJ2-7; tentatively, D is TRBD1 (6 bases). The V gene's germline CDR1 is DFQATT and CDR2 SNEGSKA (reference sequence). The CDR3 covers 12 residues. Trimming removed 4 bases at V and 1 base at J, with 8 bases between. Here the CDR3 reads CSANRVSYEQYF. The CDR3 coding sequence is TGCAGTGCTAACAGGGTTTCCTACGAGCAGTACTTC.

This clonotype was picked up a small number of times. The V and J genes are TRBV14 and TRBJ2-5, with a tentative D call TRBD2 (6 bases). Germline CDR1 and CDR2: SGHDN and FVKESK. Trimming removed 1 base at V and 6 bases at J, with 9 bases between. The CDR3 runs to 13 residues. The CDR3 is CASSQVAGQTQYF. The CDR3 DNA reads TGTGCCAGCAGCCAAGTTGCGGGGCAGACCCAGTACTTC.

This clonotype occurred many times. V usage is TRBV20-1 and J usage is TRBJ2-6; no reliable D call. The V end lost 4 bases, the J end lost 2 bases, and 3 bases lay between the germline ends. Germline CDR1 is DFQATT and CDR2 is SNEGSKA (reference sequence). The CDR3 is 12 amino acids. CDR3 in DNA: TGCAGTGCTATTACTGGGGCCAACGTCCTGACTTTC. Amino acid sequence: CSAITGANVLTF.

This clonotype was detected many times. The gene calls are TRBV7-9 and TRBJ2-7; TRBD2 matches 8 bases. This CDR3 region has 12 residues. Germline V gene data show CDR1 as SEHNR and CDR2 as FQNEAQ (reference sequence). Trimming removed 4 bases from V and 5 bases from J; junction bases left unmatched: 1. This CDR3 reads CASSSRGDEQYF. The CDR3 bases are TGTGCCAGCAGCTCGCGGGGGGACGAGCAGTACTTC.

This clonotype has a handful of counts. DNA for the CDR3: TGTGCCACCAGTGATTTGGGCAGATACAATGAGCAGTTCTTC. As protein: CATSDLGRYNEQFF. The gene calls are TRBV24-1 and TRBJ2-1, with D hard to call. This CDR3 has 14 residues. Germline V gene data show CDR1 as KGHDR and CDR2 as SFDVKD. V dropped 0 bases and J dropped 4 bases, with 6 bases sitting between them.

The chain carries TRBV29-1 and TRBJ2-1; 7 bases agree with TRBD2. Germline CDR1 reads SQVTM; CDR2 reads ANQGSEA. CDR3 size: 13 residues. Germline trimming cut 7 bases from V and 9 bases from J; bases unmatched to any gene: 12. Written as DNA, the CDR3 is TGCAGCGCCGCCAGGACTAGTGGCGCTGAGCAGTTCTTC. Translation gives CSAARTSGAEQFF.

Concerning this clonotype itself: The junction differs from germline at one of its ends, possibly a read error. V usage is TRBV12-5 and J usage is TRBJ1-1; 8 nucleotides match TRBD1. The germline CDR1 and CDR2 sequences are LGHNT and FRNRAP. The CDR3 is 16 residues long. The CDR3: CASGSSTGDMNTEAFF. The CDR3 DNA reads TGTGCCAGTGGTTCCTCGACAGGGGACATGAACACTGAAGCTTTCTTT.

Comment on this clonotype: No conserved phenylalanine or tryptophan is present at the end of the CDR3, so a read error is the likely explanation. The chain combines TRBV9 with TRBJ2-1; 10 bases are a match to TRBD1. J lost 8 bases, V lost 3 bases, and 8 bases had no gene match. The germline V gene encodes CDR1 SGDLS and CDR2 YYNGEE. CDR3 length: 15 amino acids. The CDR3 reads CASSDSTGGRDEQFC. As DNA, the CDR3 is TGTGCCAGCAGCGACTCGACAGGGGGCAGGGATGAGCAGTTCTGC.

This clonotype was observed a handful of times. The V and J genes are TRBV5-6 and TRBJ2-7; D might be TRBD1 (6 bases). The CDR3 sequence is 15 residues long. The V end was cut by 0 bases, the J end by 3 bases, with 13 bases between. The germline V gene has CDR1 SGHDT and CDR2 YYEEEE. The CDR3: CASSLGITGRYEQYF. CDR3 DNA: TGTGCCAGCAGCTTGGGAATCACAGGGCGCTACGAGCAGTACTTC. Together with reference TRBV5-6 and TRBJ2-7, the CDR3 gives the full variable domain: DAGVTQSPTHLIKTRGQQVTLRCSPKSGHDTVSWYQQALGQGPQFIFQYYEEEERQRGNFPDRFSGHQFPNYSSELNVNALLLGDSALYLCASSLGITGRYEQYFGPGTRLTVT.

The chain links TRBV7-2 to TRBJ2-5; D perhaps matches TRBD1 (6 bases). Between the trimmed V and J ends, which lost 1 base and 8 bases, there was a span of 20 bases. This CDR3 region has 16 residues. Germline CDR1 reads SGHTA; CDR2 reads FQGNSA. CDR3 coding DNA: TGTGCCAGCAGCTTAGGACCGGGACAACCTAGGGGCACCCAGTACTTC. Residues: CASSLGPGQPRGTQYF.

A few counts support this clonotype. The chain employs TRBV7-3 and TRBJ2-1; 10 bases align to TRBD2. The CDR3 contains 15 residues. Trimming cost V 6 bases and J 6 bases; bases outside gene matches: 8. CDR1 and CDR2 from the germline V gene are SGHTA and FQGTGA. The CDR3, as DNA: TGTGCCAGCAGTCCTCTAGCGGGGGTGTTCAATGAGCAGTTCTTC. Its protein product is CASSPLAGVFNEQFF.

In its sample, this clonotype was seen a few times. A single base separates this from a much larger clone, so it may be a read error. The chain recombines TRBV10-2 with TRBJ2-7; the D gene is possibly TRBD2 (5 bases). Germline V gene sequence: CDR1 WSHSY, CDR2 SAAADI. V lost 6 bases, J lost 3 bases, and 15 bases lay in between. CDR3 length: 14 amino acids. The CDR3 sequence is CASRVRVGNYEQYF. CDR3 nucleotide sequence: TGCGCCAGCAGGGTGCGGGTCGGGAACTACGAGCAGTACTTC.

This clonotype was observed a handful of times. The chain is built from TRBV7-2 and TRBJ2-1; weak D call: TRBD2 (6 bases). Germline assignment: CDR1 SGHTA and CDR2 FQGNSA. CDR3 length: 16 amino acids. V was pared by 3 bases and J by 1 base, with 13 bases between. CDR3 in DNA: TGTGCCAGCAGCTTCTCGACTAGATTTTCCTACAATGAGCAGTTCTTC. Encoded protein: CASSFSTRFSYNEQFF.

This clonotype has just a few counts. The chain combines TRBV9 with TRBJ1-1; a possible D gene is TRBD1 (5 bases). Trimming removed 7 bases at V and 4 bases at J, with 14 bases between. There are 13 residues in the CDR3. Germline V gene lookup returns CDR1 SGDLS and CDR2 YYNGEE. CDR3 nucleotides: TGTGCCAGCTCCTCCTCTGGGACCACTGAAGCTTTCTTT. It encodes CASSSSGTTEAFF. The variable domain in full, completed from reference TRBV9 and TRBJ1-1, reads DSGVTQTPKHLITATGQRVTLRCSPRSGDLSVYWYQQSLDQGLQFLIQYYNGEERAKGNILERFSAQQFPDLHSELNLSSLELGDSALYFCASSSSGTTEAFFGQGTRLTVV.